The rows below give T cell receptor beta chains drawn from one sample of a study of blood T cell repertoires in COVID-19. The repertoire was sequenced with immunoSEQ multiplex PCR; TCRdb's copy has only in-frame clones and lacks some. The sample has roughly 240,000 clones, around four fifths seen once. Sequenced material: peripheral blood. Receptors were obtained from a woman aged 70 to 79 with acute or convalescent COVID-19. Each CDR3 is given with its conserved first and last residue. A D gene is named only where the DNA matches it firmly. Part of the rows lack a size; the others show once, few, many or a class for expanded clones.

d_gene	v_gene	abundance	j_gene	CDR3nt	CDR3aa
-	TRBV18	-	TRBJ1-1	TGTGCCAGCTCACCAACAGGGATGAACACTGAAGCTTTCTTT	CASSPTGMNTEAFF
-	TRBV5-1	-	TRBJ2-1	TGCGCCAGCGGGGAACAGGTAAACAATGAGCAGTTCTTC	CASGEQVNNEQFF
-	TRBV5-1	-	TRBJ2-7	TGCGCCAGCAGCTCGACAGGATCCTACGAGCAGTACTTC	CASSSTGSYEQYF
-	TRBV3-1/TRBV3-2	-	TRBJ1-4	TGTGCCAGCAGCCTACAGGGTAGGGGTGAAAAACTGTTTTTT	CASSLQGRGEKLFF
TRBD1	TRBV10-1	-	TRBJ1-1	TGCGCCAGCACCGCGACAGGGCAAAGCACTGAAGCTTTCTTT	CASTATGQSTEAFF
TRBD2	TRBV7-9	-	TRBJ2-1	TGTGCCAGCAGCTTAAGGCTAGCGGGGTTATCAAATGAGCAGTTCTTC	CASSLRLAGLSNEQFF
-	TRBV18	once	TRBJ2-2	TGTGCCAGCTCGCCTGACAGCTTCGCGAACACCGGGGAGCTGTTTTTT	CASSPDSFANTGELFF
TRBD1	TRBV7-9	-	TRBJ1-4	TGTGCCAGCAGCCCAACAAGCGGACAGGTTAATGAAAAACTGTTTTTT	CASSPTSGQVNEKLFF
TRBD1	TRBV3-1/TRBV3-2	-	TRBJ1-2	TGTGCCAGCAGCCCGCCGGGACAGCCTTTGTGGGGCTATGGCTACACCTTC	CASSPPGQPLWGYGYTF
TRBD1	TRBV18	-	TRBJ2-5	TGTGCCAGCTCACCCCGGGACAGGGGAACGGAGACCCAGTACTTC	CASSPRDRGTETQYF
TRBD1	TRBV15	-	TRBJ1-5	TGTGCCACCAACCTAGGGGGCGGGCAGCCCCAGCATTTT	CATNLGGGQPQHF
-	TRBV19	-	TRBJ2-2	TGTGCCAGTAGTGTAAGACAGACATACACCGGGGAGCTGTTTTTT	CASSVRQTYTGELFF
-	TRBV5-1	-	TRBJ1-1	TGCGCCAGCAGAGCGAGGGGACAGAACACTGAAGCTTTCTTT	CASRARGQNTEAFF
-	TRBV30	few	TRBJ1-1	TGTGCCTGGAGTCTGAGTGATAGAACTGAAGCTTTCTTT	CAWSLSDRTEAFF
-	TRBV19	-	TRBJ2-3	TGTGCCAGTAGTATAGGACAGTCCCCCAGAGATACGCAGTATTTT	CASSIGQSPRDTQYF
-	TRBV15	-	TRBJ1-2	TGTGCCACCAGCAGAGGAGGACTGGGCTACACCTTC	CATSRGGLGYTF
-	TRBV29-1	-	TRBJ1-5	TGCAGCGTTGTTTGGCAGGGCGGAAGCAATCAGCCCCAGCATTTT	CSVVWQGGSNQPQHF
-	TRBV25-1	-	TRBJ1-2	TGTGCCAGCAGTGAATGGGCATCTAACTATGGCTACACCTTC	CASSEWASNYGYTF
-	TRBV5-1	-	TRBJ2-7	TGCGCCAGCAGCTTGGACAGGGGAGGCGACGAGCAGTACTTC	CASSLDRGGDEQYF
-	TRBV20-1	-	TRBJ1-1	TGCAGTGCTAGTTTCGGGGGACCGAAAACTGAAGCTTTCTTT	CSASFGGPKTEAFF
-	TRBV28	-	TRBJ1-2	TGTGCCAGCAGTTTTCCCCCGACAGGTTATGGCTACACCTTC	CASSFPPTGYGYTF
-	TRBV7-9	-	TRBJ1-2	TGTGCCAGCAGCTTAGAGGCAGGAGGGGACTACACCTTC	CASSLEAGGDYTF
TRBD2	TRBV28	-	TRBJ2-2	TGTGCCAGCAGTCCGACGGGACTAGCGGGGAACACCGGGGAGCTGTTTTTT	CASSPTGLAGNTGELFF
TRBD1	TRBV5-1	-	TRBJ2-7	TGCGCCAGCAGCTTGTCTCGACATTCAGGGGGCGAGCAGTACTTC	CASSLSRHSGGEQYF
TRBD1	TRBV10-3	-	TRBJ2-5	TGTGCCAGCGGACAGGGGTTCGGGGAGACCCAGTACTTC	CASGQGFGETQYF
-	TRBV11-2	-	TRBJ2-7	TGTGCCAGCAGCGGTAGACTAATCCACGAGCAGTACTTC	CASSGRLIHEQYF
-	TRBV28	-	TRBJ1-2	TGTGCCAGCAGTTTGGGGACGAACAGGGCCTTC	CASSLGTNRAF
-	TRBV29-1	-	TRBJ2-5	TGCAGCGTTGAACTGCTAGCAGAAGAGACCCAGTACTTC	CSVELLAEETQYF
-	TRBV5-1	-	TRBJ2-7	TGCGCCAGCAGTCCCGGGACATGGAAATTTTACGAGCAGTACTTC	CASSPGTWKFYEQYF
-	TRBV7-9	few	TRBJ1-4	TGTGCCAGCAGCGGATGGACAAGGGATGAAAAACTGTTTTTT	CASSGWTRDEKLFF
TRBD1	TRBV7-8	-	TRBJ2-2	TGTGCCAGCAGCCCCCGACAGGGCCTGAACACCGGGGAGCTGTTTTTT	CASSPRQGLNTGELFF
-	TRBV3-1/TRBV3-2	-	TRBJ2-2	TGTGCCAGCAGCCCTTATACCAACCAGGGTGGCGCGAACACCGGGGAGCTGTTTTTT	CASSPYTNQGGANTGELFF
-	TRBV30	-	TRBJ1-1	TGTGCCTGGAGTGCCCTCGGGGGGCGAGGGACTGAAGCTTTCTTT	CAWSALGGRGTEAFF
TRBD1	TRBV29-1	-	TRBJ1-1	TGCAGCGTTGGAGGGGACAGGATGAACACTGAAGCTTTCTTT	CSVGGDRMNTEAFF
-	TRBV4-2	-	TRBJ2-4	TGTGCCAGCAGCCAAGACGGCGGGGGCTACATTCAGTACTTC	CASSQDGGGYIQYF
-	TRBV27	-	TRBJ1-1	TGTGCCAGCAGTCCCCTTGCCCCACGGGGGGCCGGGAACACTGAAGCTTTCTTT	CASSPLAPRGAGNTEAFF
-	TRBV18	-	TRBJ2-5	TGTGCCAGCTCACCATCGGTGGGCAGGCAAGAGACCCAGTACTTC	CASSPSVGRQETQYF
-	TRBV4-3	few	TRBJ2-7	TGCGCCAGCAGCCAAGATGCCCAGGGGATACGTTCGGGGCAGTACTTC	CASSQDAQGIRSGQYF
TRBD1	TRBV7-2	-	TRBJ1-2	TGTGCCAGCAGCTTGAGACAGGGGGGAGGCTACACCTTC	CASSLRQGGGYTF
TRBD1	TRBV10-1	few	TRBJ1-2	TGCGCCAGCAGTGAGCCTACAGGGGGAGGTGGCTACACCTTC	CASSEPTGGGGYTF
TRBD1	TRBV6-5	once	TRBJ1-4	TGTGCCAGCAGTCCCCGGACAGGGGGTGAAAAACTGTTTTTT	CASSPRTGGEKLFF